Sequencing of this T cell receptor beta chain was carried out in a study of blood T cells in healthy people across ages. Germline CDR1 is SGHVS and CDR2 is FNYEAQ. The CDR3 has 16 residues. Between the trimmed V and J ends, which lost 1 base and 0 bases, there was a span of 7 bases. A second PCR of roughly 7 to 11 cycles used a sample-barcoded 5' primer and a J-beta primer mix. TCRdb re-called the 5' RACE reads with MiXCR, one entry per CDR3 protein. The sample carries hundreds of thousands of distinct CDR3 sequences, 53% recorded once. The source of this sequence is a man older than 75 in good health. The V and J genes are TRBV7-6 and TRBJ2-6, with D hard to call. The sample comprised blood. Written as DNA, the CDR3 is TGTGCCAGCAGCTTAGGTCTGCACTCTGGGGCCAACGTCCTGACTTTC. Translated, it gives CASSLGLHSGANVLTF.